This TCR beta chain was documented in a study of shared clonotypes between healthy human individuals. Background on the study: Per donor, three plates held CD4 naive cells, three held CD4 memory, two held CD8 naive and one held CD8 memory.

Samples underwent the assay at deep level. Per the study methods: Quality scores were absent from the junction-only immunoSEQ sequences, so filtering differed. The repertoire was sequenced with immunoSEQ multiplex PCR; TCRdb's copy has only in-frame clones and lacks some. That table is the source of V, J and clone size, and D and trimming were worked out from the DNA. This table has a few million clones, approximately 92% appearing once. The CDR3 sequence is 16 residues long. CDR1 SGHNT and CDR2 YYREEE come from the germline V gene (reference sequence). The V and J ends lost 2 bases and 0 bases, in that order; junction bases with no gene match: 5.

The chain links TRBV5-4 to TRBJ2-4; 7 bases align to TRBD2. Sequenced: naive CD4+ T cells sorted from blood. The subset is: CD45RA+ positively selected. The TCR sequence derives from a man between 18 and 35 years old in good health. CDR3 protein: CASSLGEGRAKNIQYF. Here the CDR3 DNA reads TGTGCCAGCAGCTTAGGGGAGGGTAGAGCCAAAAACATTCAGTACTTC.